The 22 T cell receptor beta chains listed next were all sequenced from one sample in a study of T cell responses to AZD1222 COVID-19 vaccine. This table comes from immunoSEQ multiplex PCR, and its TCRdb copy is limited to in-frame clones, with some not included. The sample consists of some 82,000 clones, approximately 90% of them appearing once. The sequences come from peripheral blood, collected on day 0 of AZD1222 vaccination. All receptors come from an adult in good health.

The rearrangement links TRBV4-1 to TRBJ2-1; 8 bases align to TRBD1. The CDR3 sequence is 18 residues long. V lost 0 bases, J lost 5 bases, and 12 bases stayed unmatched. Germline CDR1 reads MGHRA; CDR2 reads YSYEKL. CDR3 nucleotide sequence: TGCGCCAGCAGCCAAGATGTTGGAGGGACAGGCTATCACAATGAGCAGTTCTTC. This codes for CASSQDVGGTGYHNEQFF.

This clone appeared a single time. The chain employs TRBV6-5 and TRBJ2-6; D is unresolved. The CDR3 length is 15 residues. Between the trimmed V and J ends, which lost 6 bases and 0 bases, there was a span of 9 bases. Germline CDR1 and CDR2: MNHEY and SVGAGI. Here the CDR3 reads CASRAESSGANVLTF. The CDR3 DNA reads as TGTGCCAGCAGAGCAGAAAGCTCTGGGGCCAACGTCCTGACTTTC.

The genes are TRBV11-2 and TRBJ2-2; D not certain. The CDR3 contains 12 residues. Germline-derived CDR1 and CDR2 are SGHAT and FQNNGV. Deletions cut 5 bases from V and 5 bases from J, with 6 bases between. This CDR3 is CASSPVTGELFF. The CDR3 bases are TGTGCCAGCAGCCCCGTAACCGGGGAGCTGTTTTTT. The whole variable domain, filled in from reference TRBV11-2 and TRBJ2-2, reads EAGVAQSPRYKIIEKRQSVAFWCNPISGHATLYWYQQILGQGPKLLIQFQNNGVVDDSQLPKDRFSAERLKGVDSTLKIQPAKLEDSAVYLCASSPVTGELFFGEGSRLTVL.

The chain carries TRBV29-1 and TRBJ1-6; the match to TRBD1 covers 9 bases. The CDR3 has 14 amino acids. Losses at the gene ends were 6 bases for V and 7 bases for J; bases not matched to a gene: 7. CDR1 and CDR2 from the germline V gene are SQVTM and ANQGSEA. The CDR3 nucleotides are TGCAGCGTCCGGGGGACAGGGATCAATTCACCCCTCCACTTT. Amino acids: CSVRGTGINSPLHF.

The V and J genes are TRBV18 and TRBJ1-2, with 8 bases aligning to TRBD1. Looked up from germline, CDR1 is KGHSH and CDR2 is LQKENI. This CDR3 has 14 amino acids. Trimming at V came to 3 bases and at J to 2 bases, leaving 2 bases not matched to a gene. CDR3 amino acids: CASSPPGGNYGYTF. For the CDR3, the DNA is TGTGCCAGCTCACCTCCAGGGGGCAACTATGGCTACACCTTC.

The chain couples TRBV11-3 to TRBJ2-7; maybe TRBD2 (6 bases). Deletions cut 4 bases from V and 0 bases from J, with 13 bases between. This CDR3 comprises 15 residues. Germline CDR1 is SGHNT and CDR2 is YENEEA. The CDR3 coding sequence is TGTGCCAGCAGCTCCGCAGCGGGTTACTCCTACGAGCAGTACTTC. This translates into CASSSAAGYSYEQYF. Complete variable domain (other parts from reference TRBV11-3 and TRBJ2-7): EAGVVQSPRYKIIEKKQPVAFWCNPISGHNTLYWYLQNLGQGPELLIRYENEEAVDDSQLPKDRFSAERLKGVDSTLKIQPAELGDSAVYLCASSSAAGYSYEQYFGPGTRLTVT.

Only one count was recorded for this clone. The J gene is TRBJ2-7, the V gene TRBV19, with D possibly TRBD1 on 5 matching bases. The CDR3 contains 12 residues. V lost 10 bases and J lost 7, with 17 bases in between. In germline, CDR1 is LNHDA, CDR2 SQIVND (reference sequence). CDR3 in amino acids: CAIISPSGEQYF. CDR3 nucleotides: TGTGCCATTATCTCCCCCTCAGGGGAGCAGTACTTC.

V and J are TRBV6-2 or TRBV6-3 and TRBJ1-1; D gene ambiguous. Per the germline V gene, CDR1 is MNHEY and CDR2 is SVGEGT. The V and J ends lost 2 bases and 0 bases respectively, with 4 bases between them. The CDR3 is 13 residues long. Here the CDR3 DNA reads TGTGCCAGCAGTTACAGGGTGAACACTGAAGCTTTCTTT. Translating gives CASSYRVNTEAFF.

This chain joins TRBV5-1 and TRBJ2-2; D remains unclear. CDR1 is SGHRS and CDR2 is YFSETQ in the germline V gene. CDR3 length: 13 amino acids. V lost 2 bases and J lost 7, with 9 bases in between. This CDR3 is CASSFWGSGELFF. The CDR3, as DNA: TGCGCCAGCAGCTTTTGGGGAAGCGGGGAGCTGTTTTTT.

This chain joins TRBV19 and TRBJ1-1; 8 nucleotides match TRBD1. The CDR3 consists of 12 residues. J gave up 4 bases and V 10 bases, and 5 bases lay outside the gene matches. Germline assignment: CDR1 LNHDA and CDR2 SQIVND (reference sequence). CDR3 nucleotide sequence: TGTGCCATATATACAGGGGGCACTGAAGCTTTCTTT. The encoded protein is CAIYTGGTEAFF.

The chain recombines TRBV4-3 with TRBJ2-7; 8 nucleotides line up with TRBD1. Germline trimming cut 1 base from V and 7 bases from J; bases unmatched to any gene: 6. Per germline, CDR1 LGHNA and CDR2 YSLEER. CDR3 length: 14 residues. The CDR3: CASSQAQGAREQYF. The CDR3 coding sequence is TGCGCCAGCAGCCAAGCCCAGGGGGCGCGGGAGCAGTACTTC.

The chain joins TRBV12-3 or TRBV12-4 to TRBJ1-1; D gene ambiguous. There are 12 residues in the CDR3. V was shortened by 2 bases and J by 1 base, with 2 bases between the two germline ends. CDR3 residues: CASSLPNTEAFF. CDR3 DNA: TGTGCCAGCAGTTTACCGAACACTGAAGCTTTCTTT.

The genes are TRBV24-1 and TRBJ2-1, with D perhaps being TRBD1 or TRBD2 (5 bases each). CDR3 length equals 15 residues. Trimming shortened V by 3 bases and J by 8 bases, and 16 bases separated the two germline ends. The germline CDR1 and CDR2 sequences are KGHDR and SFDVKD. This CDR3 is CATSDMRDPWHEQFF. The CDR3 DNA reads TGTGCCACCAGTGATATGAGGGACCCCTGGCATGAGCAGTTCTTC.

This clone came up a few times. The genes are TRBV5-6 and TRBJ1-2, with 7 positions matching TRBD1. The germline gives CDR1 SGHDT, CDR2 YYEEEE. The J segment lost 8 bases and the V segment lost 2 bases, leaving 9 bases of the junction unmatched. The CDR3 totals 14 residues. CDR3 residues: CASSFDRATVGYTF. The DNA for the CDR3 is TGTGCCAGCAGCTTCGACAGGGCAACGGTGGGCTACACCTTC.

The chain has TRBV9 and TRBJ2-5; D gene uncertain. The CDR3 sequence is 13 residues long. The V end lost 0 bases, the J end lost 5 bases, and 8 bases lay between the germline ends. Germline V gene sequence: CDR1 SGDLS, CDR2 YYNGEE. CDR3 sequence (DNA): TGTGCCAGCAGCGTAGCTACGATGGAGACCCAGTACTTC. Protein product: CASSVATMETQYF.

This clone has a single count. With only one base between it and a far larger clone, this is likely a read error. The genes are TRBV7-9 and TRBJ1-2; the D is unclear. This CDR3 has 12 residues. The V end was cut by 2 bases, the J end by 3 bases, with 4 bases between. Germline CDR1 is SEHNR and CDR2 is FQNEAQ (reference sequence). The CDR3 DNA reads as TGTGCCAGCAGCTTATACGACTATGGCTACACCTTC. This sequence encodes CASSLYDYGYTF.

The chain links TRBV11-1 to TRBJ2-7, with TRBD1 matching 11 bases. Germline CDR1 SGHAT, CDR2 FQDESV (reference sequence). The CDR3 sequence is 15 residues long. The trim removed 4 bases at V and 4 bases at J, leaving 6 bases unmatched. CDR3 in amino acids: CASSSPGQGVYEQYF. CDR3 DNA: TGTGCCAGCAGCTCCCCGGGACAGGGGGTTTACGAGCAGTACTTC.

The V gene is TRBV7-3, the J gene TRBJ1-4; 8 bases agree with TRBD1. Per germline, CDR1 SGHTA and CDR2 FQGTGA. The CDR3 spans 18 residues. The ends lost 4 bases at V and 0 bases at J; junction bases unmatched: 10. CDR3 DNA: TGTGCCAGCAGCTCGACCAGGGGGCTAAGGGCAACTAATGAAAAACTGTTTTTT. Translating it yields CASSSTRGLRATNEKLFF.

The V call is TRBV5-1, the J call TRBJ2-5; 9 nucleotides agree with TRBD1. V trimming: 4 bases; J trimming: 2 bases; junction bases outside the gene matches: 6. Looked up from germline, CDR1 is SGHRS and CDR2 is YFSETQ. The CDR3 contains 15 residues. The CDR3 spells CASSLDGTGQETQYF. Here the CDR3 DNA reads TGCGCCAGCAGCCTTGACGGGACAGGGCAAGAGACCCAGTACTTC.

The chain joins TRBV10-3 to TRBJ1-1; unclear D gene. Trimming took off 11 bases at V and 3 bases at J, with 16 bases between the two ends. Germline CDR1 is ENHRY and CDR2 is SYGVKD. The CDR3 is 13 amino acids. DNA of the CDR3: TGTGCCGTCGCGAAAAATGAGGACACTGAAGCTTTCTTT. Translation gives CAVAKNEDTEAFF.

The chain combines TRBV5-1 with TRBJ1-1; TRBD1 might be the D (5 bases). Trimming shortened V by 6 bases and J by 2 bases, and 20 bases separated the two germline ends. The CDR3 consists of 16 residues. Germline V gives CDR1 SGHRS, CDR2 YFSETQ. The CDR3 reads CASTPGQGRGNTEAFF. The CDR3 region has the DNA TGCGCCAGCACCCCAGGGCAGGGAAGGGGAAACACTGAAGCTTTCTTT.

The chain is built from TRBV10-3 and TRBJ1-2, with D possibly TRBD1 on 5 matching bases. This CDR3 region has 13 residues. The V and J ends lost 6 bases and 6 bases respectively, with 14 bases between them. Germline lookup yields CDR1 ENHRY and CDR2 SYGVKD. The DNA for the CDR3 is TGTGCCATCAGGGCAGGGCAACAGGATGGCTACACCTTC. Translated: CAIRAGQQDGYTF.